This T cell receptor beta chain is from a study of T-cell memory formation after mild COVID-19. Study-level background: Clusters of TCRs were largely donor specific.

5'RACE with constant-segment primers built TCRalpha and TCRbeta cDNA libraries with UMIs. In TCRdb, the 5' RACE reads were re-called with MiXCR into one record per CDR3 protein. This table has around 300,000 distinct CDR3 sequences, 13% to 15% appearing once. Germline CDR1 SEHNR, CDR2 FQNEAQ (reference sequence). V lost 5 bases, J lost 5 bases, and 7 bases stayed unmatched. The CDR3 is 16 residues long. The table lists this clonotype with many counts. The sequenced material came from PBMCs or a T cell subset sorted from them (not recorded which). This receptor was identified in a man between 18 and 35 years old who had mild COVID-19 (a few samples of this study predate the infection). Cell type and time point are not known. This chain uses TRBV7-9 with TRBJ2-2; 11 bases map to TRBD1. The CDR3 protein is CASSPFRDRGTGELFF. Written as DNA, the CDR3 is TGTGCCAGCAGCCCCTTCCGGGACAGGGGGACCGGGGAGCTGTTTTTT.